This TCR beta chain was obtained from a study of tumor and adjacent non-tumor tissue in lung cancer. Across the whole study: Samples averaged about 4.3 million productive TCRbeta reads each.

Study-wide points: Shorter survival was associated with higher TCR diversity in tumors. Compared with tumor, normal lung showed significantly lower TCR diversity. Tumor repertoires had a smaller top 100 clone share than normal lung.

Three rounds of nested PCR, following a modified ARM-PCR protocol, produced the TCRbeta library. Via MiXCR, TCRdb re-called the multiplex PCR reads, giving one row per CDR3 protein. The sample lists fewer than 85,000 distinct CDR3 sequences, about 80% seen once, with 28% in the top ten. CDR1 DFQATT and CDR2 SNEGSKA come from the germline V gene (reference sequence). V lost 7 bases and J lost 0, with 19 bases in between. This CDR3 has 15 amino acids. About this clonotype: Its antigen remains unknown.

The template was RNA from unsorted bulk tissue. This chain joins TRBV20-1 and TRBJ2-7; D possibly matches TRBD1 or TRBD2 (5 bases each). The source is a man aged 55 to 70 with non-small cell lung cancer. The sequencing input was lung tumor tissue. Here the CDR3 reads CSVTIGTVSSYEQYF. Written as DNA, the CDR3 is TGCAGTGTTACAATAGGGACGGTGAGCTCCTACGAGCAGTACTTC.